These 28 T cell receptor beta chains were all obtained from the same sample, sequenced in a study of blood T cell repertoires in COVID-19. Profiled with immunoSEQ multiplex PCR; TCRdb holds only in-frame clones, not every one. Of roughly 13,000 clones listed, around 90% were seen once; the top ten hold more than 4.5%. Sequenced sample: peripheral blood. Receptor source: a human donor in a cohort sampled during active COVID-19.

The chain combines TRBV10-3 with TRBJ2-1, with 7 bases aligning to TRBD2. Germline V gene data show CDR1 as ENHRY and CDR2 as SYGVKD. The CDR3 extends over 13 amino acids. Germline trimming cut 10 bases from V and 6 bases from J; bases unmatched to any gene: 9. CDR3 nucleotides: TGTGCCACCCGAAATCTAGCGGCCAATGAGCAGTTCTTC. It codes for CATRNLAANEQFF.

V gene TRBV7-6 combines with J gene TRBJ1-3; D is possibly TRBD1 (6 bases). V lost 0 bases and J 3 bases, leaving 12 bases between the germline ends. The CDR3 is 16 amino acids. Germline V lookup: CDR1 SGHVS, CDR2 FNYEAQ. CDR3 sequence: CASSLAGRGFGNTIYF. The CDR3 DNA sequence: TGTGCCAGCAGCTTAGCGGGCAGGGGATTTGGAAACACCATATATTTT.

The genes are TRBV3-1 (or the pseudogene TRBV3-2) and TRBJ1-4, with a possible D match to TRBD1 (5 bases). Trimming removed 4 bases from V and 8 bases from J, with 14 bases in between. Germline V gives CDR1 LGHDT, CDR2 YNNKEL (reference sequence). The CDR3 consists of 14 residues. CDR3 coding DNA: TGTGCCAGCAGCCCGGGACTCCGGGGGGAAAAACTGTTTTTT. Translation gives CASSPGLRGEKLFF.

The J gene is TRBJ2-7, the V gene TRBV27, with a possible D match to TRBD2 (5 bases). Deletions cut 5 bases from V and 2 bases from J, with 19 bases between. The V gene's germline CDR1 is MNHEY and CDR2 SMNVEV (reference sequence). The CDR3 spans 16 residues. The CDR3 spells CASSPLPFGVTYEQYF. CDR3 DNA: TGTGCCAGCAGTCCACTGCCTTTCGGGGTGACCTACGAGCAGTACTTC.

This clone was detected only once. The rearrangement joins TRBV19 to TRBJ1-5, with D maybe TRBD1 (6 bases). The CDR3 sequence is 13 residues long. V was cut by 6 bases and J by 4 bases, with 10 bases left in between. The germline V gene has CDR1 LNHDA and CDR2 SQIVND (reference sequence). For the CDR3, the DNA is TGTGCCAGTAGCAGGGGAGGGAATCAGCCCCAGCATTTT. Protein: CASSRGGNQPQHF. Drawing the rest from reference TRBV19 and TRBJ1-5, the complete variable domain is DGGITQSPKYLFRKEGQNVTLSCEQNLNHDAMYWYRQDPGQGLRLIYYSQIVNDFQKGDIAEGYSVSREKKESFPLTVTSAQKNPTAFYLCASSRGGNQPQHFGDGTRLSIL.

This rearrangement joins TRBV27 to TRBJ2-3, with TRBD2 as a possible D gene (5 bases). V lost 0 bases to trimming and J lost 1 base, with 20 bases between them. The CDR3 totals 19 residues. The germline V gene has CDR1 MNHEY and CDR2 SMNVEV (reference sequence). DNA of the CDR3: TGTGCCAGCAGTTTATCCCCAACGGGCGGATTCGGGGGCACAGATACGCAGTATTTT. This codes for CASSLSPTGGFGGTDTQYF.

The rearrangement links TRBV5-4 to TRBJ2-7, with TRBD1 matching over 8 bases. CDR3 size: 14 residues. V was pared by 0 bases and J by 3 bases, with 2 bases of the junction left unmatched. Germline CDR1 and CDR2: SGHNT and YYREEE (reference sequence). The CDR3 DNA follows: TGTGCCAGCAGCTTGGGACAGGGGATCTACGAGCAGTACTTC. As protein: CASSLGQGIYEQYF.

This rearrangement joins TRBV28 to TRBJ1-1; D unclear. V lost 5 bases to trimming and J lost 1 base, with 11 bases between them. Germline assignment: CDR1 MDHEN and CDR2 SYDVKM. The CDR3 runs to 14 residues. The CDR3 reads CASSPNTGNTEAFF. Written as DNA, the CDR3 is TGTGCCAGCAGTCCAAATACGGGGAACACTGAAGCTTTCTTT.

A word on this clone: The junction and the germline gene differ at one end; a read error may be behind it. The chain uses TRBV7-9 and TRBJ1-2, with D possibly TRBD1 on 6 matching bases. The germline gives CDR1 SEHNR, CDR2 FQNEAQ (reference sequence). This CDR3 is built from 14 residues. Here the CDR3 DNA reads TGTGCCAGCACCGCGCGGGGGGCCCCCTATCGCTACACCTTC. This codes for CASTARGAPYRYTF.

The chain combines TRBV5-1 with TRBJ2-5, with 7 bases that match TRBD1. The germline CDR1 and CDR2 sequences are SGHRS and YFSETQ. Trimming cost V 2 bases and J 2 bases; bases outside gene matches: 6. The CDR3 extends over 15 amino acids. CDR3 sequence reads: CASSFGRGPQETQYF. The CDR3 bases are TGCGCCAGCAGCTTTGGTAGGGGGCCTCAAGAGACCCAGTACTTC.

The rearrangement joins TRBV3-1 (or the pseudogene TRBV3-2) to TRBJ2-1; D ambiguous. Germline CDR1 LGHDT, CDR2 YNNKEL (reference sequence). The ends were cut back, 2 bases at V and 4 bases at J, with 12 bases in the middle. The CDR3 extends over 15 amino acids. The chain's CDR3 is CASSQRLENYNEQFF. In DNA, the CDR3 is TGTGCCAGCAGCCAAAGGCTAGAGAATTACAATGAGCAGTTCTTC.

J is TRBJ2-7 and V is TRBV9, with 8 bases fitting TRBD2. This CDR3 region has 15 residues. The J segment lost 4 bases and the V segment lost 3 bases, leaving 9 bases of the junction unmatched. CDR1 is SGDLS, CDR2 YYNGEE, per germline. Here the CDR3 reads CASSGGAGVMYEQYF. CDR3 DNA: TGTGCCAGCAGCGGAGGAGCGGGAGTAATGTACGAGCAGTACTTC.

This sequence joins TRBV14 and TRBJ2-3, with TRBD1 matching 7 bases. Germline V gene data show CDR1 as SGHDN and CDR2 as FVKESK. J was trimmed by 4 bases and V by 5 bases; bases with no gene match: 15. The CDR3 is 17 residues long. The CDR3 loop reads CASSTRGIGTAPDTQYF. The CDR3 DNA reads TGTGCCAGCAGCACCAGGGGGATAGGGACAGCGCCAGATACGCAGTATTTT.

This clone was found a few times. The chain recombines TRBV29-1 with TRBJ1-2; 8 nucleotides match TRBD1. The CDR3 runs 14 residues. V dropped 4 bases and J dropped 4; count of bases not matched to a gene: 8. Germline CDR1 reads SQVTM; CDR2 reads ANQGSEA. CDR3 region: CSVVPDRVAYGYTF. As DNA, the CDR3 is TGCAGCGTTGTACCGGACAGGGTGGCCTATGGCTACACCTTC.

This clone was observed a few times. This rearrangement joins TRBV18 to TRBJ1-5, with 12 nucleotides matching TRBD1. The germline gives CDR1 KGHSH, CDR2 LQKENI. CDR3 length equals 16 residues. V shed 6 bases and J 3 bases; nucleotides not matched to a gene: 6. The chain's CDR3 is CASSRRDRGLNQPQHF. DNA for the CDR3: TGTGCCAGCTCGAGAAGGGACAGGGGGCTCAATCAGCCCCAGCATTTT.

The CDR3 loop reads CSVATSDSASGSLWGTQYF. CDR3 nucleotide sequence: TGCAGCGTTGCGACCTCGGACTCGGCTAGCGGGAGCCTATGGGGGACCCAGTACTTC. The rearrangement uses TRBV29-1 and TRBJ2-5; TRBD2 matches 10 bases. Germline trimming cut 4 bases from V and 7 bases from J; bases unmatched to any gene: 24. CDR3 size: 19 residues. CDR1 and CDR2 (germline): SQVTM, ANQGSEA. Full variable domain (missing parts from reference TRBV29-1 and TRBJ2-5): SAVISQKPSRDICQRGTSLTIQCQVDSQVTMMFWYRQQPGQSLTLIATANQGSEATYESGFVIDKFPISRPNLTFSTLTVSNMSPEDSSIYLCSVATSDSASGSLWGTQYFGPGTRLLVL.

This clone was counted once. The rearrangement joins TRBV7-9 to TRBJ2-7; TRBD2 matches 9 bases. The ends lost 1 base at V and 2 bases at J; junction bases unmatched: 3. The CDR3 has 15 residues. The V gene's germline CDR1 is SEHNR and CDR2 FQNEAQ (reference sequence). The CDR3, as DNA: TGTGCCAGCAGCTTAGGGCTAGCGGGACCCTACGAGCAGTACTTC. Residues: CASSLGLAGPYEQYF.

V usage is TRBV6-5 and J usage is TRBJ2-3; weak D call: TRBD1 (6 bases). This CDR3 has 14 amino acids. V dropped 9 bases and J dropped 0 bases, with 13 bases sitting between them. Germline V lookup: CDR1 MNHEY, CDR2 SVGAGI. The CDR3 spells CASQKGVSTDTQYF. The DNA for the CDR3 is TGTGCCAGTCAGAAGGGGGTGAGCACAGATACGCAGTATTTT.

The chain links TRBV6-2 or TRBV6-3 to TRBJ1-2; D is perhaps TRBD1 (6 bases). Trimming shortened V by 4 bases and J by 2 bases, and 17 bases separated the two germline ends. This CDR3 contains 16 residues. Germline V lookup: CDR1 MNHEY, CDR2 SVGEGT. The CDR3 protein is CASSSFTQGSNYGYTF. CDR3 DNA: TGTGCCAGCAGTTCCTTTACACAGGGATCGAACTATGGCTACACCTTC.

The V call is TRBV2, the J call TRBJ1-6, with D possibly TRBD1 on 5 matching bases. Trimming took 4 bases from V and 10 from J, leaving 11 bases between them. The CDR3 totals 13 residues. Germline V gives CDR1 SNHLY, CDR2 FYNNEI. The CDR3 loop is CASSVDSGSPLHF. The DNA for the CDR3 is TGTGCCAGCAGTGTAGACAGTGGCTCACCCCTCCACTTT.

In this sample, this clone turned up a few times. This chain joins TRBV29-1 and TRBJ2-7; 10 nucleotides line up with TRBD2. CDR1 is SQVTM, CDR2 ANQGSEA, per germline. The CDR3 has 13 residues. Trimming removed 7 bases from V and 2 bases from J; junction bases left unmatched: 5. CDR3 amino acids: CSALGTSAYEQYF. The CDR3 bases are TGCAGCGCCCTAGGGACTAGCGCCTACGAGCAGTACTTC.

The chain uses TRBV19 and TRBJ2-2; weak D call: TRBD2 (5 bases). Trimming left V 3 bases short and J 6 bases short, with 8 bases between. This CDR3 contains 13 residues. Germline assignment: CDR1 LNHDA and CDR2 SQIVND (reference sequence). CDR3 nucleotides: TGTGCCAGTAGTATCGACGGGGCCGGGGAGCTGTTTTTT. Its protein product is CASSIDGAGELFF.

This chain links TRBV28 with TRBJ1-6, with a weak D call TRBD1 (6 bases). This CDR3 region has 15 residues. V lost 1 base and J lost 6, with 10 bases in between. Germline assignment: CDR1 MDHEN and CDR2 SYDVKM. The CDR3 reads CASSLFQGLNSPLHF. The CDR3 nucleotides are TGTGCCAGCAGTTTATTTCAGGGGCTTAATTCACCCCTCCACTTT.

The genes are TRBV6-5 and TRBJ1-2, with TRBD1 as a possible D gene (5 bases). With 6 bases removed from V and 1 base from J, the gap between germline ends came to 9 bases. Germline CDR1 is MNHEY and CDR2 is SVGAGI. The CDR3 loop spans 13 amino acids. CDR3: CASRTGINYGYTF. CDR3 DNA: TGTGCCAGCAGAACAGGAATTAACTATGGCTACACCTTC.

The chain carries TRBV7-8 and TRBJ2-3, with a weak D call TRBD1 (5 bases). Germline V lookup: CDR1 SGHVS, CDR2 FQNEAQ. The CDR3 is 16 amino acids. V dropped 5 bases and J dropped 5 bases, with 20 bases sitting between them. This CDR3 is CASSPDRGTHLDTQYF. The CDR3 DNA is TGTGCCAGCAGCCCAGATAGGGGAACCCACTTAGATACGCAGTATTTT.

This clone was seen more than once but under ten times. This chain joins TRBV4-2 and TRBJ2-3, with a possible D match to TRBD2 (5 bases). Trimming pared 0 bases from V and 0 bases from J, leaving 13 bases between. The length of the CDR3 is 17 residues. Germline V gene data show CDR1 as LGHNA and CDR2 as YNFKEQ. The CDR3 loop reads CASSQDLERTSTDTQYF. Here the CDR3 DNA reads TGTGCCAGCAGCCAAGATTTGGAGCGGACTAGCACAGATACGCAGTATTTT.

The chain is built from TRBV2 and TRBJ2-7; TRBD1 aligns across 8 bases. The CDR3 loop spans 13 amino acids. The J segment lost 4 bases and the V segment lost 8 bases, leaving 7 bases of the junction unmatched. Germline V CDR1 and CDR2: SNHLY, FYNNEI. The CDR3 protein is CASGGQGSYEQYF. As DNA, the CDR3 is TGTGCCAGCGGAGGACAGGGTTCTTACGAGCAGTACTTC.

The rearrangement uses TRBV18 and TRBJ1-2; 9 bases are a match to TRBD1. Germline CDR1 is KGHSH and CDR2 is LQKENI. Trimming at V came to 0 bases and at J to 3 bases, leaving 2 bases not matched to a gene. This CDR3 is built from 15 residues. The CDR3: CASSPPGTGYYGYTF. For the CDR3, the DNA is TGTGCCAGCTCACCACCAGGGACAGGGTACTATGGCTACACCTTC.